The TCR beta chain under discussion was sequenced for a study of blood T cells in healthy people across ages. The second PCR ran roughly 7 to 11 cycles with a sample-barcoded 5' primer and J-beta primers. TCRdb re-called the 5' RACE reads through MiXCR, storing one row per CDR3 protein. Of fewer than 1,000,000 distinct CDR3 sequences detected, more than 35% appear once; the ten largest clones hold approximately 18%. The CDR3 consists of 14 residues. V lost 4 bases to trimming and J lost 3 bases, with 10 bases between them. In germline, CDR1 is MDHEN, CDR2 SYDVKM. Samples had at least 7 million PBMCs isolated from them. In this sample, this clonotype turned up many times. Its antigen is unidentified. Points from the study as a whole: Versus aged donors, long-lived donors had higher diversity and more naive CD4+ cells.

This TCR was sampled from an elderly man in good health. Sequences were obtained from blood. The chain uses TRBV28 and TRBJ1-5, with D unresolved. The DNA for the CDR3 is TGTGCCAGCAGTTACATTGCAGTCAATCAGCCCCAGCATTTT. Protein sequence: CASSYIAVNQPQHF.